This T cell receptor (beta chain) was documented in a study of T cell responses to AZD1222 COVID-19 vaccine. General study results and limits: Reports say nearly half of spike-specific TCRs go after unmutated variant regions.

V was trimmed by 2 bases and J by 1 base, leaving 11 bases between them. CDR3 length equals 15 residues. CDR1 and CDR2 from the germline V gene are SGHDN and FVKESK. Sequencing was performed with immunoSEQ multiplex PCR; in TCRdb, only in-frame clones are kept and a portion is missing. The repertoire holds more than 95,000 clones, with about nine tenths as singletons. A word on this clone: Its antigen remains unknown.

The source of this sequence is an adult who received the MenACWY meningococcal vaccine as a control. The sample here was peripheral blood, taken 28 days after the second dose of the MenACWY control vaccine. The chain has TRBV14 and TRBJ2-5; D is undetermined. The CDR3 here is CASSQIRTLQETQYF. The CDR3 coding sequence is TGTGCCAGCAGCCAAATTCGGACGCTCCAAGAGACCCAGTACTTC.